This T cell receptor (beta chain) was found in a study of identical twins. Findings and limits, study-wide: Reduced insertions were recorded for abundant cord blood beta clonotypes, with no such pattern in memory repertoires.

MiXCR, run by TCRdb on the 5' RACE reads, gives a single entry per CDR3 protein. The table has 450,000 or so distinct CDR3 sequences, around 18% seen once. Comment on this clonotype: Its antigen is not identified.

This receptor was identified in a man aged 45 to 65 in good health. Material for sequencing was naive T cells sorted from blood.

The CDR3 DNA is TGCAGTGCTAGAGATCCACGTCAAGAGACCCAGTACTTC. Translation: CSARDPRQETQYF. This chain connects TRBV20-1 to TRBJ2-5; no reliable D call. Germline loops: CDR1 DFQATT, CDR2 SNEGSKA (reference sequence). Deletions cut 0 bases from V and 2 bases from J, with 7 bases between. CDR3 length: 13 amino acids.